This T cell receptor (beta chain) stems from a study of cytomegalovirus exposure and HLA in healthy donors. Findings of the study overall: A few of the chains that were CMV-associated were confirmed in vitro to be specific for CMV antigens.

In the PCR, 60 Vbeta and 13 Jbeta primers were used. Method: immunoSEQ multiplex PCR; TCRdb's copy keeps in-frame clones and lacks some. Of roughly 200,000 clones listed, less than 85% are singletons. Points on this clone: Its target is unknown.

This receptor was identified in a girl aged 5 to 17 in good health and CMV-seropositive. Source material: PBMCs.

The CDR3: CASSYGTPTDTQYF. CDR3 DNA: TGTGCCAGCAGTTACGGGACACCCACAGATACGCAGTATTTT. V gene TRBV6-5 combines with J gene TRBJ2-3, with a weak D call TRBD1 (6 bases). Germline loops: CDR1 MNHEY, CDR2 SVGAGI. This CDR3 region has 14 residues. V dropped 2 bases and J dropped 2 bases, with 8 bases sitting between them.